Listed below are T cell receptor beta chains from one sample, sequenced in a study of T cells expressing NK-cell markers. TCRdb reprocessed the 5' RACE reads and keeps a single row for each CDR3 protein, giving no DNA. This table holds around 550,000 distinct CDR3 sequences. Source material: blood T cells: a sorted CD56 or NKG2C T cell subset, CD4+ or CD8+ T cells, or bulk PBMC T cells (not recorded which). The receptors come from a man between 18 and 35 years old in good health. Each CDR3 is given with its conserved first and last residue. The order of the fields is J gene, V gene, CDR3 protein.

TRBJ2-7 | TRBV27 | CASALSGGAYEQYF
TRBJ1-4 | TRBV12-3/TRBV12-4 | CASRPQGVKEKLFF
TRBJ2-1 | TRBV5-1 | CASSSSGGYNEQFF
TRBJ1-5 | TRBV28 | CASSSPEGGQPQHF
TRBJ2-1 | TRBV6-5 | CASSPNAAKQFF
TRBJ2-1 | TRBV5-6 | CASSLTREGDNEQFF
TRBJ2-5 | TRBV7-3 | CASSVGTKETQYF
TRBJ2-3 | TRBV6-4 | CASSETTVSTDTQYF
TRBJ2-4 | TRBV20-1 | CSARESDSKHIQYF
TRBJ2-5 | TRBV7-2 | CASSLWAGSQETQYF
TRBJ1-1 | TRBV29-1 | CSVAGTGKGEAFF
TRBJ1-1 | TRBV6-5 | CASSYAEQGAEAFF
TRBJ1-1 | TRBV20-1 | CSARDRAWGGAFF
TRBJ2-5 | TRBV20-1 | CSAKAGALETQYF
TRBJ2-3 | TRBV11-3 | CASNSRGRKTDTQYF
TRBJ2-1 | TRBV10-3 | CAISEGTRGGEQFF
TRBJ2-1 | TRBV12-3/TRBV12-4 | CASSRLAGREGEQFF
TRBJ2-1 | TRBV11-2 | CASRPITQGVGYNEQFF
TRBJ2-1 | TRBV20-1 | CSARKGLAGRGNEQFF
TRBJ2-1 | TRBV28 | CASSVEWAGERHEQFF
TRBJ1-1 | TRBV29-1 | CSAGGHMNTEAFF
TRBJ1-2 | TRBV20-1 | CSARPSGPLRENYGYTF
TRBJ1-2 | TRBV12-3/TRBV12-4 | CASRDLREDDGYTF
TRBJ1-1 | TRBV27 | CASSLGQGIPEAFF
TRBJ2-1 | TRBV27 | CASARGDREINEQFF
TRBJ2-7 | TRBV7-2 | CASRQGQRNYEQYF
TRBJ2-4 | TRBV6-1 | CARDRESVKNIQYF
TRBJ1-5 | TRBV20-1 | CSASPSGPSRNQPQHF
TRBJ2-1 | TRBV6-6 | CASSYASYNEQFF
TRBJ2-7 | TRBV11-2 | CASSLSGGDEQYF
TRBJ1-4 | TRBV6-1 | CASSPTATNEKLFF
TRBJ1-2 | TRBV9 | CASSVTGQGSYGYTF
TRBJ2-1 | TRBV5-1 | CASSSEGGSFPNNEQFF
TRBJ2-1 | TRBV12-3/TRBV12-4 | CASSFERDSRTNNEQFF
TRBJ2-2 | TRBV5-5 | CASSLQGTSGELFF
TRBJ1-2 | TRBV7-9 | CASTLGGAGYGYTF
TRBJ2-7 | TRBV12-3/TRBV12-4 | CASTLTGLSYEQYF
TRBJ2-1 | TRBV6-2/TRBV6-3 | CAIGTSGYNEQFF
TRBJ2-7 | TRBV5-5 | CASSRDRAVHEQYF
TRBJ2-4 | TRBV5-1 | CASSSYAGLAKNIQYF
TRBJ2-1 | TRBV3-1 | CASASGARSYNEQFF
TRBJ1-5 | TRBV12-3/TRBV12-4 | CASSRQGYDQPQHF
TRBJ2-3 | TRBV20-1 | CSAKGSMLRRDRSDTQYF
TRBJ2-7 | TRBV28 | CASTRPGLPPEQYF